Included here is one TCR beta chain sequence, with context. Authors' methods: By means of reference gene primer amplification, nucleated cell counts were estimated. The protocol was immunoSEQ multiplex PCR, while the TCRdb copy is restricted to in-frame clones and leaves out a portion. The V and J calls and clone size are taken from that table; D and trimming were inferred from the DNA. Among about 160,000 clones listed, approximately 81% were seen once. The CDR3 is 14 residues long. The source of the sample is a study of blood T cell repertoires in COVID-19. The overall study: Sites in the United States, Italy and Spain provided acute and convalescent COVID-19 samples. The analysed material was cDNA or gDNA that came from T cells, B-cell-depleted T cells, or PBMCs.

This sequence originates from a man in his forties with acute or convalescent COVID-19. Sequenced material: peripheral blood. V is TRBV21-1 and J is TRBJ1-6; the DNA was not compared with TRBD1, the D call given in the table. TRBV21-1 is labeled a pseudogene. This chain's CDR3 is CASPNSSYNSPLHF. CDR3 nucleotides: TGTGCCAGCCCGAACAGCTCCTATAATTCACCCCTCCACTTT.